This is a list of T cell receptor beta chains from one sample in a study of blood T cell repertoires in COVID-19. Method: immunoSEQ multiplex PCR; TCRdb's copy keeps in-frame clones and lacks some. In the table there are 240,000 or so clones, roughly 80% of which are singletons. Material for sequencing was peripheral blood. The receptors were sampled from a woman aged 18-29 years with acute or convalescent COVID-19. Each CDR3 is given with its conserved first and last residue.

J: TRBJ1-2; V: TRBV6-1; CDR3: CASSESGQGARGYTF
J: TRBJ1-2; V: TRBV25-1; CDR3: CASSGTGVGYTF
J: TRBJ2-2; V: TRBV7-5; CDR3: CARSVRLAGLDTGELFF
J: TRBJ1-4; V: TRBV4-3; CDR3: CASSQTDRVPGGKLFF
J: TRBJ2-7; V: TRBV6-5; CDR3: CASSYVQGAVEQYF
J: TRBJ1-3; V: TRBV6-2/TRBV6-3; CDR3: CASSSLQGASGNTIYF
J: TRBJ1-5; V: TRBV7-9; CDR3: CASSPLDAGRSNQPQHF
J: TRBJ2-7; V: TRBV4-3; CDR3: CASSQDPRTGFNEQYF
J: TRBJ2-7; V: TRBV21-1; CDR3: CASSPGVREDDEQYF
J: TRBJ2-5; V: TRBV6-1; CDR3: CASSERVAGHQETQYF
J: TRBJ2-7; V: TRBV5-4; CDR3: CASSLGGTPSYEQYF
J: TRBJ1-6; V: TRBV3-1/TRBV3-2; CDR3: CASSQGAILTLHF
J: TRBJ1-1; V: TRBV18; CDR3: CASSPSIFGTGGLYTEAFF
J: TRBJ2-1; V: TRBV12-3/TRBV12-4; CDR3: CASSLGGEQFF
J: TRBJ2-7; V: TRBV5-1; CDR3: CASSLTGGIDEQYF
J: TRBJ2-3; V: TRBV29-1; CDR3: CSADRGSSDTQYF
J: TRBJ2-7; V: TRBV7-8; CDR3: CASSPLVAEQYF
J: TRBJ2-7; V: TRBV4-3; CDR3: CASSQETLAGGLGYEQYF
J: TRBJ2-7; V: TRBV5-6; CDR3: CASSLSSYEQYF
J: TRBJ2-2; V: TRBV6-2/TRBV6-3; CDR3: CASRPNYYQGDGELFF
J: TRBJ2-5; V: TRBV5-1; CDR3: CASSPGATGGRETQYF
J: TRBJ2-7; V: TRBV28; CDR3: CASSFPLQGLAYEQYF
J: TRBJ2-1; V: TRBV9; CDR3: CASSLRTSGDNEQFF
J: TRBJ2-7; V: TRBV5-1; CDR3: CASSLSGFASYEQYF
J: TRBJ2-1; V: TRBV19; CDR3: CASSIGWRGPEQFF
J: TRBJ2-2; V: TRBV7-9; CDR3: CASSLAFGTSGAGELFF
J: TRBJ1-1; V: TRBV27; CDR3: CASRAGGTEAFF